What follows is one T cell receptor beta chain and its context. This entry comes from a study of cytomegalovirus exposure and HLA in healthy donors. Germline values: CDR1 SGHRS, CDR2 YFSETQ. Trimming removed 0 bases at V and 1 base at J, with 17 bases between. The length of the CDR3 is 18 residues. A multiplex PCR was run with 60 Vbeta primers and 13 Jbeta primers. Only in-frame clones appear in the TCRdb table, and some are missing; sequencing was by immunoSEQ multiplex PCR. This table holds more than 90,000 clones, around four fifths found once. This sequence was found in a woman aged 40 to 50 in good health and CMV-seropositive. Sequenced input: PBMCs. The V gene is TRBV5-1, the J gene TRBJ1-3; D gene uncertain. Here the CDR3 DNA reads TGCGCCAGCAGCTTGGAGTCTAAGTACTCCGGGTCTGGAAACACCATATATTTT. It yields the protein CASSLESKYSGSGNTIYF.